The 6 T cell receptor beta chains below come from one sample, sequenced in a study of control samples from healthy donors and cancer patients. This table comes from immunoSEQ multiplex PCR, and its TCRdb copy is limited to in-frame clones, with some not included. The sample carries some 120,000 clones, roughly 86% recorded once. The sample was blood. All receptors come from a man aged 55 to 70 in good health.

This clone was picked up a small number of times. The chain has TRBV18 and TRBJ1-1; D not resolved. The V and J ends lost 2 bases and 0 bases respectively, with 10 bases between them. Per germline, CDR1 KGHSH and CDR2 LQKENI. The CDR3 runs 15 residues. CDR3 loop: CASSPGGGLNTEAFF. Here the CDR3 DNA reads TGTGCCAGCTCACCAGGAGGAGGCCTGAACACTGAAGCTTTCTTT.

The chain links TRBV24-1 to TRBJ2-3, with D maybe TRBD2 (6 bases). Germline CDR1 KGHDR, CDR2 SFDVKD. The CDR3 runs 14 residues. With 7 bases removed from V and 3 bases from J, the gap between germline ends came to 13 bases. The CDR3 reads CATRDGGRTDTQYF. DNA of the CDR3: TGTGCCACCAGGGACGGGGGAAGGACAGATACGCAGTATTTT.

The V and J genes are TRBV2 and TRBJ1-1; 7 positions match TRBD1. This CDR3 is 12 amino acids long. In germline, CDR1 is SNHLY, CDR2 FYNNEI. J gave up 4 bases and V 6 bases, and 2 bases lay outside the gene matches. CDR3 residues: CASSAGGTEAFF. The CDR3 bases are TGTGCCAGCAGCGCAGGGGGCACTGAAGCTTTCTTT.

This chain joins TRBV6-5 and TRBJ1-1, with 10 bases fitting TRBD1. J gave up 4 bases and V 2 bases, and 4 bases lay outside the gene matches. Germline CDR1 reads MNHEY; CDR2 reads SVGAGI. The CDR3 has 15 amino acids. The CDR3 reads CASSYVGQGGTEAFF. The CDR3 DNA is TGTGCCAGCAGTTACGTCGGACAGGGGGGCACTGAAGCTTTCTTT.

V and J are TRBV7-2 and TRBJ1-2; the D is unclear. Per germline, CDR1 SGHTA and CDR2 FQGNSA. The CDR3 spans 14 residues. Trimming pared 6 bases from V and 4 bases from J, leaving 15 bases between. CDR3 nucleotides: TGTGCCAGCAGTCGCCAGCAGGAACCCTATGGCTACACCTTC. Translated: CASSRQQEPYGYTF.

The chain links TRBV24-1 to TRBJ1-5; D is unclear. Per the germline V gene, CDR1 is KGHDR and CDR2 is SFDVKD. The CDR3 spans 15 residues. Trimming removed 5 bases at V and 2 bases at J, with 12 bases between. CDR3 DNA sequence: TGTGCCACCAGTGCCCCGGGGAGCGGCAATCAGCCCCAGCATTTT. It yields the protein CATSAPGSGNQPQHF.